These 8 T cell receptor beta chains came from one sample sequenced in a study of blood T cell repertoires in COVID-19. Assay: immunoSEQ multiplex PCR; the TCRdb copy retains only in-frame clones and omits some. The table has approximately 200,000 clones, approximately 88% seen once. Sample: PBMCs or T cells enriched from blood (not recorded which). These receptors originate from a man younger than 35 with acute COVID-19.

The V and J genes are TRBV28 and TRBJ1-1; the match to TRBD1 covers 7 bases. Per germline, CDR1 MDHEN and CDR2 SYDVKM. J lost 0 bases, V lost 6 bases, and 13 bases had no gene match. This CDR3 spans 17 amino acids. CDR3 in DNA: TGTGCCAGCAGCCGCCGGGACAGTTGGTTCATGAACACTGAAGCTTTCTTT. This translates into CASSRRDSWFMNTEAFF.

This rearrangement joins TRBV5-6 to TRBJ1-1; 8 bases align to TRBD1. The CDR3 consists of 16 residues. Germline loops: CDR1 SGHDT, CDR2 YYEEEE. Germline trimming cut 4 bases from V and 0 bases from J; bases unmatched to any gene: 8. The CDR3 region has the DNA TGTGCCAGCAGCACTGGACAGGGAAACTTGAACACTGAAGCTTTCTTT. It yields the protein CASSTGQGNLNTEAFF.

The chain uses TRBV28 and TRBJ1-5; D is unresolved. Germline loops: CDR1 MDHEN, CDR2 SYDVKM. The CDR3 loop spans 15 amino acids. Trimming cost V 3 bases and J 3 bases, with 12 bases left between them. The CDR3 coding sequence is TGTGCCAGCAGTTTCCCAGACTCCATCAATCAGCCCCAGCATTTT. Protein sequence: CASSFPDSINQPQHF.

CDR3 sequence (DNA): TGTGCCAGCAGCCCCTTTAGGGGGTCCGGACCTTCCTACGAGCAGTACTTC. This sequence encodes CASSPFRGSGPSYEQYF. V usage is TRBV11-2 and J usage is TRBJ2-7; a weak D match, TRBD1 (6 bases). From germline, CDR1 is SGHAT and CDR2 FQNNGV. The CDR3 sequence is 17 residues long. Trimming removed 5 bases from V and 1 base from J, with 21 bases in between.

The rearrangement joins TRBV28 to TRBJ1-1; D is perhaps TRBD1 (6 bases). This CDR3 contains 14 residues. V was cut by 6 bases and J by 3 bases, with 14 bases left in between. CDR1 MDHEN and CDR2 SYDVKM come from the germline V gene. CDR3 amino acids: CASSPFGQYTEAFF. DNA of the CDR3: TGTGCCAGCAGCCCCTTTGGACAGTACACTGAAGCTTTCTTT. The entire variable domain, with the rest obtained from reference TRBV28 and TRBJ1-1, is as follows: DVKVTQSSRYLVKRTGEKVFLECVQDMDHENMFWYRQDPGLGLRLIYFSYDVKMKEKGDIPEGYSVSREKKERFSLILESASTNQTSMYLCASSPFGQYTEAFFGQGTRLTVV.

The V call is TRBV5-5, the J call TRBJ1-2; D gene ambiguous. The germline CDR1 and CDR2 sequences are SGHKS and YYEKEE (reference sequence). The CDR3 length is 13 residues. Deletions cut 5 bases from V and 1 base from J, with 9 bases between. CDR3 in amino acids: CASRSESNYGYTF. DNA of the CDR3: TGTGCCAGCAGGTCCGAGAGTAACTATGGCTACACCTTC.

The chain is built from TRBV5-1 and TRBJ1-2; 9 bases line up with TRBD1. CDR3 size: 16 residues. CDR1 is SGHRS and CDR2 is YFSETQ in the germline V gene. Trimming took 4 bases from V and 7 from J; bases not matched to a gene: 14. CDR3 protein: CASSALQGQGVGGYTF. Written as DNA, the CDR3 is TGCGCCAGCAGCGCCCTGCAGGGACAGGGCGTCGGTGGCTACACCTTC. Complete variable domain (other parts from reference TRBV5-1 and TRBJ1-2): KAGVTQTPRYLIKTRGQQVTLSCSPISGHRSVSWYQQTPGQGLQFLFEYFSETQRNKGNFPGRFSGRQFSNSRSEMNVSTLELGDSALYLCASSALQGQGVGGYTFGSGTRLTVV.

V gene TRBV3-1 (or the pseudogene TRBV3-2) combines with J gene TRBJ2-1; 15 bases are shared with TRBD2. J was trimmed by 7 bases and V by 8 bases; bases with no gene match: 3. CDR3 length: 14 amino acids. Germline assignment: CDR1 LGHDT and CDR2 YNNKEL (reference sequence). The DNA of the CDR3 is TGTGCCAGCTCCGGGACTAGCGGGAGGAATGAGCAGTTCTTC. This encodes CASSGTSGRNEQFF.